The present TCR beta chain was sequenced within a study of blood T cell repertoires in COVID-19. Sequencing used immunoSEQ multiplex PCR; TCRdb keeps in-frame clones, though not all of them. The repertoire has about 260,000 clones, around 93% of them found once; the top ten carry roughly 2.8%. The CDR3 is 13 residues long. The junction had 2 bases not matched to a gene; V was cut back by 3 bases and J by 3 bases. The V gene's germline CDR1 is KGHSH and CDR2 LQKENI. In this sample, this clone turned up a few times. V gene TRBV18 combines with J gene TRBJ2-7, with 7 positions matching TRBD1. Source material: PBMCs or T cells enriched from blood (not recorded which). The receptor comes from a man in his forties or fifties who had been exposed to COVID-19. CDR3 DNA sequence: TGTGCCAGCTCACCGGACAGGCTCTACGAGCAGTACTTC. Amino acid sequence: CASSPDRLYEQYF.